This TCR beta chain originates from a study of blood T cell repertoires in COVID-19. About the research overall: PBMCs, B-cell-depleted T cells, or T cells provided the cDNA or gDNA that made up the material.

Enrollees, 18 to 89 years old, lived in 25 or so US areas. Only in-frame clones appear in the TCRdb table, and some are missing; sequencing was by immunoSEQ multiplex PCR. There are some 300,000 clones in the sample; 70% to 90% occur only once, and over 3.5% lies in the top ten. Germline trimming cut 5 bases from V and 12 bases from J; bases unmatched to any gene: 10. The CDR3 spans 13 residues. The germline V gene has CDR1 PRHDT and CDR2 FYEKMQ (reference sequence). The chain carries TRBV13 and TRBJ1-2; TRBD1 matches 9 bases. The receptor comes from a man in his thirties or forties who had recovered from COVID-19. Sequencing used PBMCs or T cells enriched from blood (not recorded which). The DNA of the CDR3 is TGTGCCAGCAGCGTGTCCCGGGACAGGGACCACACCTTC. Protein: CASSVSRDRDHTF.